These 11 T cell receptor beta chains were all obtained from the same sample, sequenced in a study of T cells in Graves' hyperthyroidism and ophthalmopathy. What was amplified from RNA transcripts were TCR beta CDR3 regions. HTBI primers were the set used in a first-round RT-PCR of the TCR CDR3. MiXCR was run by TCRdb on the multiplex PCR reads, yielding one entry per CDR3 protein. The data show around 600,000 distinct CDR3 sequences, approximately 15% seen once. Sequencing input: blood. These receptor sequences come from a woman aged 18-29 years with Graves' ophthalmopathy.

The rearrangement links TRBV4-1 to TRBJ2-6, with D unclear. The CDR3 consists of 18 residues. The V gene lost 0 bases and the J gene lost 0 bases, with 12 bases spanning the gap. Germline lookup yields CDR1 MGHRA and CDR2 YSYEKL. The CDR3 is CASSQEEYSSSGANVLTF. CDR3 bases: TGCGCCAGCAGCCAAGAAGAGTACAGCTCCTCTGGGGCCAACGTCCTGACTTTC.

This clonotype was observed a handful of times. The gene calls are TRBV7-2 and TRBJ2-7, with a possible D match to TRBD1 (6 bases). The CDR3 consists of 15 residues. Germline loops: CDR1 SGHTA, CDR2 FQGNSA. The V gene lost 5 bases and the J gene lost 4 bases, with 18 bases spanning the gap. CDR3: CASSPPPGQKYEQYF. The CDR3 DNA reads as TGTGCCAGCAGCCCCCCCCCGGGACAAAAATACGAGCAGTACTTC.

This clonotype was observed at least ten times. This sequence joins TRBV7-8 and TRBJ2-1, with 13 positions matching TRBD2. Germline lookup yields CDR1 SGHVS and CDR2 FQNEAQ. CDR3 size: 16 residues. V lost 3 bases to trimming and J lost 9 bases; unmatched junction nucleotides: 8. CDR3 in amino acids: CASSFARTSGSGEQFF. The CDR3 nucleotides read TGTGCCAGCAGCTTTGCCCGGACTAGCGGGAGTGGTGAGCAGTTCTTC. The whole variable domain, remainder taken from reference TRBV7-8 and TRBJ2-1, is GAGVSQSPRYKVAKRGQDVALRCDPISGHVSLFWYQQALGQGPEFLTYFQNEAQLDKSGLPSDRFFAERPEGSVSTLKIQRTQQEDSAVYLCASSFARTSGSGEQFFGPGTRLTVL.

This clonotype was picked up many times. The chain uses TRBV30 and TRBJ2-2, with 8 nucleotides matching TRBD2. Per germline, CDR1 GTSNPN and CDR2 SVGIG (reference sequence). The CDR3 loop spans 15 amino acids. V trimming: 4 bases; J trimming: 5 bases; junction bases outside the gene matches: 9. The CDR3 bases are TGTGCCTGGACCGCGGAGCGGGAGCTTACCGGGGAGCTGTTTTTT. It encodes CAWTAERELTGELFF.

The chain employs TRBV4-1 and TRBJ1-4, with TRBD1 as a possible D gene (6 bases). Trimming stripped 0 bases from V and 8 bases from J, with 13 bases between. Germline V gives CDR1 MGHRA, CDR2 YSYEKL. The CDR3 sequence is 15 residues long. The CDR3 DNA reads TGCGCCAGCAGCCAAGACCCCAGGGGAAAGGAAAAACTGTTTTTT. Protein product: CASSQDPRGKEKLFF.

The J gene is TRBJ2-2, the V gene TRBV28, with unresolved D. From germline, CDR1 is MDHEN and CDR2 SYDVKM. The CDR3 is made up of 15 amino acids. V lost 7 bases and J lost 4, with 16 bases in between. This CDR3 reads CASTPSSPSTGELFF. CDR3 DNA: TGTGCCAGCACCCCTTCATCACCATCCACCGGGGAGCTGTTTTTT.

This clonotype was found many times. The rearrangement joins TRBV20-1 to TRBJ2-1, with TRBD2 matching over 10 bases. This CDR3 has 18 residues. Germline V gene lookup returns CDR1 DFQATT and CDR2 SNEGSKA (reference sequence). V trimming: 0 bases; J trimming: 4 bases; junction bases outside the gene matches: 12. CDR3 sequence: CSARDLGLTSGQYNEQFF. The DNA for the CDR3 is TGCAGTGCTAGAGATCTCGGCCTGACTAGCGGGCAATACAATGAGCAGTTCTTC.

The chain employs TRBV18 and TRBJ1-2; D call uncertain. V was trimmed by 1 base and J by 5 bases, leaving 11 bases between them. Germline lookup yields CDR1 KGHSH and CDR2 LQKENI. There are 14 residues in the CDR3. Written as DNA, the CDR3 is TGTGCCAGCTCACCACGAGATTTTAAGTATGGCTACACCTTC. Translating gives CASSPRDFKYGYTF.

Comment on this clonotype: A much larger clone sits a single nucleotide away, making a read error possible. The CDR3 DNA is TGTGCCAGCAGCTCCCCGGGACAGGATCGCGAGCAGTACTTC. Amino acid sequence: CASSSPGQDREQYF. The chain recombines TRBV7-9 with TRBJ2-7, with 8 bases identical to TRBD1. The ends lost 4 bases at V and 6 bases at J; junction bases unmatched: 8. This CDR3 spans 14 amino acids. Germline V gene data show CDR1 as SEHNR and CDR2 as FQNEAQ (reference sequence).

There are many counts of this clonotype. This sequence joins TRBV30 and TRBJ2-7; D gene unclear. Germline V gives CDR1 GTSNPN, CDR2 SVGIG (reference sequence). V was trimmed by 1 base and J by 2 bases, leaving 9 bases between them. The CDR3 is 13 amino acids. CDR3 bases: TGTGCCTGGAGTGGTATGATAACCTACGAGCAGTACTTC. The encoded protein is CAWSGMITYEQYF.

The V and J genes are TRBV27 and TRBJ2-5, with D possibly being TRBD1 (5 bases). The CDR3 has 14 amino acids. V was cut by 5 bases and J by 3 bases, with 13 bases left in between. The germline gives CDR1 MNHEY, CDR2 SMNVEV (reference sequence). Here the CDR3 DNA reads TGTGCCAGCAGTACCAGGGTTCGGGAAGAGACCCAGTACTTC. It encodes CASSTRVREETQYF.